This entry concerns a single T cell receptor (beta chain). The antigen it binds to is not known. Base qualities are missing; no much larger clone stands one base away. Counted from cysteine to phenylalanine, this CDR3 has 13 amino acids. Only the CDR3 part of the read is kept: 39 bases, read in frame from the first base. Trimming costs V 5 bases and J 4 bases, and their ends lie 12 bases apart. Sequences SEHNR (CDR1) and FQNEAQ (CDR2) are obtained from the germline V gene (reference sequence). Library method: RT-PCR. Sequencing was performed on a NextSeq 550. TCRdb applied fastp at Q25 and MiXCR to the public reads, then kept only in-frame beta chains. Rows are combined by CDR3 protein, so each entry shows the most common genes and DNA. The sample data list about 960,000 distinct CDR3 sequences, and 18% of these were observed just once. The top ten clones comprise 6% of the sample. This sample was included in a study of patients and donors after allogeneic stem cell transplantation (dated by TCRdb to 2020 to 2021).

This receptor was identified in a human donor who was either an allogeneic HSCT recipient or a stem cell or donor lymphocyte infusion donor (not recorded which). It is not recorded whose cells these are; they may come from a transplant donor. Here the chain combines TRBV7-9 and TRBJ2-7, with no confident D gene call. The sample consisted of blood, either unsorted or a sorted T cell fraction (not recorded which). The sequenced DNA is TGTGCCAGCAGCCTACCAAGGGTTTACGAGCAGTACTTC. Its protein is CASSLPRVYEQYF.